In this sample, the clone carrying this T cell receptor beta chain turned up a few times. Its target is not known. The source of the sample is a study of blood T cells in healthy people across ages. The CDR3 contains 15 residues. The V gene lost 2 bases and the J gene lost 0 bases, with 7 bases spanning the gap. Germline CDR1 MNHEY, CDR2 SMNVEV (reference sequence). Overall study results and limits: One million T cells yielded diversity estimates that were considered underestimates. Naive and antigen-experienced cells could not be conclusively compared, given unsorted PBMCs.

A sample-barcoded 5' primer and a J-beta primer mix were used in a second PCR of roughly 6 to 11 cycles. One entry per CDR3 protein, called by TCRdb with MiXCR from the 5' RACE reads. The sample yields fewer than 1,000,000 distinct CDR3 sequences, about 42% seen once. The source of this sequence is a man aged 55-75 years in good health. Sequencing input: blood. The chain joins TRBV27 to TRBJ1-4; no definite D call. The DNA for the CDR3 is TGTGCCAGCAGTTTAGTGGGCGCAACTAATGAAAAACTGTTTTTT. Protein product: CASSLVGATNEKLFF.